This T cell receptor (beta chain) was observed in a study of OX40 agonist ivuxolimab in advanced cancers. Whole-study results and caveats: Mean expanded clone counts were higher in CD8+ than CD4+ T cells. Clonal expansion among partial responders at 0.1-3.0 mg/kg ranked near the lowest.

A word on this clone: Its target is unknown.

TCRdb keeps only in-frame clones here, not all; method: immunoSEQ multiplex PCR. This sample carries tens of thousands of clones, about 89% of them seen once, and the ten largest clones take approximately 1.7%. The V gene lost 0 bases and the J gene lost 0 bases, with 11 bases spanning the gap. Germline CDR1 is MNHEY and CDR2 is SVGAGI. CDR3 length equals 16 residues. Researchers took blood at baseline, on cycle 4 day 1, and on cycle 7 day 1. The chain employs TRBV6-5 and TRBJ1-2; D call uncertain. This sequence originates from an adult with an advanced solid tumor such as melanoma, head and neck, liver or kidney cancer. The sample in question was CD4+ or CD8+ T cells sorted from blood, obtained in a trial of the OX40 agonist ivuxolimab. This CDR3 reads CASSYSNSRANYGYTF. The CDR3 region has the DNA TGTGCCAGCAGTTACTCGAACAGTAGAGCTAACTATGGCTACACCTTC.